This TCR beta chain was obtained from a study of molecular identifiers for immune sequencing clone quantification. Study-wide points: Reports indicate spiked Jurkat TCR RNA from one cell could be found among roughly 950,000 naive cells.

This clonotype was seen only a few times. What it recognizes is unknown. V dropped 4 bases and J dropped 3 bases, with 10 bases sitting between them. In germline, CDR1 is MNHEY, CDR2 SVGEGT. This CDR3 is built from 13 residues. Sorting captured naive CD8 T cells as CD8+CD4-CCR7+CD45RA+. MiXCR, applied by TCRdb to the PCR reads, yields one record per CDR3 protein. Altogether about 640,000 distinct CDR3 sequences are present, 15% to 20% being singletons, with the ten largest covering under 0.95%. V and J are TRBV6-2 or TRBV6-3 and TRBJ2-7; D is unclear. This TCR was sampled from a human donor in good health. Some libraries in this study had Jurkat cell RNA spiked in. The sequenced material came from naive CD8+ T cells from blood, with Jurkat cell RNA spiked in. The subset is: FACS-sorted CD8+CD4-CCR7+CD45RA+ naive T cells. The CDR3 is CASSSSPFYEQYF. For the CDR3, the DNA is TGTGCCAGCAGTTCCAGCCCATTCTACGAGCAGTACTTC.